This T cell receptor (beta chain) was found in a study of blood T cell repertoires in COVID-19. Germline V gene sequence: CDR1 LGHNA, CDR2 YSLEER. This CDR3 region has 19 residues. V lost 3 bases, J lost 3 bases, and 10 bases stayed unmatched. Only in-frame clones appear in the TCRdb table, and some are missing; sequencing was by immunoSEQ multiplex PCR. The sample carries approximately 240,000 clones, 90% to 95% recorded once. The TCR was taken from a woman aged 18-29 years who had recovered from COVID-19. The chain employs TRBV4-3 and TRBJ2-6; 11 bases match TRBD2. Input material: PBMCs or T cells enriched from blood (not recorded which). CDR3 nucleotides: TGCGCCAGCAGCCATCCTCCTAGCGGGGGGTCTCTTGGGGCCAACGTCCTGACTTTC. Protein product: CASSHPPSGGSLGANVLTF.